This entry lists 20 T cell receptor beta chains sequenced from one sample in a study of technical replicates of blood from a handful of donors. Here immunoSEQ multiplex PCR was the method, and the copy in TCRdb shows in-frame clones only, minus some. Of under 70,000 clones in the sample, 92% are singletons; the top ten hold approximately 0.38%. Input material: T cells isolated from PBMCs. The source of these receptors is a human donor in good health.

The chain uses TRBV25-1 and TRBJ1-4; 8 bases fit TRBD1. CDR3 length equals 17 residues. Germline CDR1 and CDR2: MGHDK and SYGVNS. Germline trimming cut 4 bases from V and 5 bases from J; bases unmatched to any gene: 12. In nucleotides, the CDR3 is TGTGCCAGCAGTGGAGCCGGGACAGGCGTGGGCAATGAAAAACTGTTTTTT. Protein sequence: CASSGAGTGVGNEKLFF.

The chain is built from TRBV5-1 and TRBJ2-2; D is possibly TRBD1 (6 bases). The CDR3 is 14 amino acids. The germline V gene encodes CDR1 SGHRS and CDR2 YFSETQ. V was pared by 4 bases and J by 7 bases, with 14 bases between. The CDR3 DNA sequence: TGCGCCAGCAGCCTGACAGGTTTCAGCGGGGAGCTGTTTTTT. Its protein is CASSLTGFSGELFF.

This chain connects TRBV5-5 to TRBJ1-5; D unresolved. The CDR3 spans 17 residues. Germline CDR1 is SGHKS and CDR2 is YYEKEE (reference sequence). Trimming removed 0 bases from V and 0 bases from J, with 13 bases in between. The CDR3 region is CASSLGHRRNSNQPQHF. Here the CDR3 DNA reads TGTGCCAGCAGCTTGGGGCACAGAAGAAATAGCAATCAGCCCCAGCATTTT.

The gene calls are TRBV5-1 and TRBJ1-5; TRBD1 is a possible D gene (6 bases). With 0 bases removed from V and 5 bases from J, the gap between germline ends came to 6 bases. The CDR3 has 13 residues. Germline CDR1 reads SGHRS; CDR2 reads YFSETQ. This CDR3 is CASSLDRDQPQHF. CDR3 DNA sequence: TGCGCCAGCAGCTTGGACAGGGATCAGCCCCAGCATTTT. Variable domain in full (rest from reference TRBV5-1 and TRBJ1-5): KAGVTQTPRYLIKTRGQQVTLSCSPISGHRSVSWYQQTPGQGLQFLFEYFSETQRNKGNFPGRFSGRQFSNSRSEMNVSTLELGDSALYLCASSLDRDQPQHFGDGTRLSIL.

The V and J genes are TRBV9 and TRBJ1-3; D remains ambiguous. The CDR3 totals 14 residues. Germline assignment: CDR1 SGDLS and CDR2 YYNGEE. V lost 1 base and J 0 bases, leaving 5 bases between the germline ends. CDR3 region: CASSVQVSGNTIYF. The CDR3 nucleotides are TGTGCCAGCAGCGTACAGGTCTCTGGAAACACCATATATTTT.

The chain combines TRBV2 with TRBJ1-1, with D unclear. The CDR3 contains 14 residues. The V gene lost 2 bases and the J gene lost 4 bases, with 11 bases spanning the gap. CDR1 and CDR2 (germline): SNHLY, FYNNEI. The DNA of the CDR3 is TGTGCCAGCAGTGAATGGAGCAGTGCCACTGAAGCTTTCTTT. It encodes CASSEWSSATEAFF.

The V gene is TRBV6-5, the J gene TRBJ2-7; D is unclear. V lost 2 bases to trimming and J lost 2 bases, with 7 bases between them. Germline assignment: CDR1 MNHEY and CDR2 SVGAGI. This CDR3 is 13 amino acids long. The CDR3 region has the DNA TGTGCCAGCAGTTACAACCTAGCCTACGAGCAGTACTTC. The encoded protein is CASSYNLAYEQYF.

This rearrangement joins TRBV6-1 to TRBJ2-7; 12 bases line up with TRBD2. The CDR3 has 16 residues. Losses at the gene ends were 4 bases for V and 2 bases for J; bases not matched to a gene: 6. Germline lookup yields CDR1 MNHNS and CDR2 SASEGT. CDR3 region: CASSGWTSGTTYEQYF. The DNA of the CDR3 is TGTGCCAGCAGTGGTTGGACTAGCGGGACCACCTACGAGCAGTACTTC.

This rearrangement joins TRBV6-1 to TRBJ1-5; 7 nucleotides align to TRBD1. The germline V gene has CDR1 MNHNS and CDR2 SASEGT. The V and J ends lost 3 bases and 5 bases, in that order; junction bases with no gene match: 10. This CDR3 has 16 amino acids. CDR3: CASSDYDREGDQPQHF. The CDR3 region has the DNA TGTGCCAGCAGTGATTACGACAGGGAAGGGGATCAGCCCCAGCATTTT.

This clone showed up just once. The rearrangement uses TRBV11-3 and TRBJ2-7, with 7 bases identical to TRBD2. With 7 bases clipped from V and 4 bases from J, the junction kept 10 bases outside the gene matches. The CDR3 extends over 14 amino acids. Germline values: CDR1 SGHNT, CDR2 YENEEA. DNA for the CDR3: TGTGCCAGCACCCGAGGGGAGGGAAGTTACGAGCAGTACTTC. Translation gives CASTRGEGSYEQYF.

This chain links TRBV5-6 with TRBJ2-7, with D tentatively TRBD1 (6 bases). This CDR3 has 16 residues. The ends were cut back, 5 bases at V and 0 bases at J, with 18 bases in the middle. CDR1 SGHDT and CDR2 YYEEEE come from the germline V gene. CDR3 protein: CASSQGYSESSYEQYF. For the CDR3, the DNA is TGTGCCAGCAGTCAGGGGTACAGCGAAAGCTCCTACGAGCAGTACTTC.

V is TRBV5-4 and J is TRBJ2-5; 7 positions agree with TRBD1. Germline CDR1 SGHNT, CDR2 YYREEE (reference sequence). After removal of 3 bases from V and 4 bases from J, the junction contained 9 bases not matched to a gene. This CDR3 region has 15 residues. CDR3 loop: CASSSMTGTLETQYF. In DNA form, the CDR3 reads TGTGCCAGCAGCTCCATGACAGGGACATTAGAGACCCAGTACTTC.

The gene calls are TRBV19 and TRBJ2-1; D gene uncertain. Germline loops: CDR1 LNHDA, CDR2 SQIVND (reference sequence). The CDR3 is made up of 13 amino acids. V was shortened by 0 bases and J by 7 bases, with 7 bases between the two germline ends. The CDR3 coding sequence is TGTGCCAGTAGTATAGATCTAGAGAATGAGCAGTTCTTC. Translated: CASSIDLENEQFF.

The rearrangement joins TRBV11-3 to TRBJ2-3, with 8 bases matching TRBD1. Germline trimming cut 6 bases from V and 4 bases from J; bases unmatched to any gene: 9. Germline CDR1 and CDR2: SGHNT and YENEEA. CDR3 length equals 15 residues. The CDR3 loop is CASSVPGGIPDTQYF. The CDR3 DNA sequence: TGTGCCAGCAGTGTCCCAGGGGGCATTCCAGATACGCAGTATTTT.

The chain combines TRBV5-1 with TRBJ2-5; a possible D gene is TRBD1 (6 bases). Trimming left V 0 bases short and J 4 bases short, with 7 bases between. The CDR3 runs to 13 residues. Germline-derived CDR1 and CDR2 are SGHRS and YFSETQ. The CDR3 protein is CASSLARGETQYF. The DNA of the CDR3 is TGCGCCAGCAGCTTGGCCAGGGGAGAGACCCAGTACTTC.

J is TRBJ2-7 and V is TRBV7-9; 9 nucleotides match TRBD1. J gave up 3 bases and V 5 bases, and 8 bases lay outside the gene matches. There are 15 residues in the CDR3. Germline CDR1 SEHNR, CDR2 FQNEAQ (reference sequence). The CDR3 region is CASSPPGQGFYEQYF. In DNA form, the CDR3 reads TGTGCCAGCAGCCCCCCGGGACAGGGATTCTACGAGCAGTACTTC.

The V gene is TRBV2, the J gene TRBJ1-3; maybe TRBD1 (6 bases). There are 15 residues in the CDR3. Germline V gene data show CDR1 as SNHLY and CDR2 as FYNNEI. V was shortened by 3 bases and J by 8 bases, with 17 bases between the two germline ends. The CDR3 here is CASSEGADRMDTIYF. CDR3 coding DNA: TGTGCCAGCAGTGAGGGGGCAGATCGTATGGACACCATATATTTT. The full variable domain, in which reference TRBV2 and TRBJ1-3 provide the parts outside the CDR3, is EPEVTQTPSHQVTQMGQEVILRCVPISNHLYFYWYRQILGQKVEFLVSFYNNEISEKSEIFDDQFSVERPDGSNFTLKIRSTKLEDSAMYFCASSEGADRMDTIYFGEGSWLTVV.

The V gene is TRBV14, the J gene TRBJ2-7; TRBD1 agrees at 7 bases. Germline trimming cut 0 bases from V and 4 bases from J; bases unmatched to any gene: 12. This CDR3 is 17 amino acids long. CDR1 is SGHDN, CDR2 FVKESK, per germline. CDR3 nucleotide sequence: TGTGCCAGCAGCCAAGATCTTTCGGCAGGGGGAATGTACGAGCAGTACTTC. The encoded protein is CASSQDLSAGGMYEQYF.

This chain connects TRBV18 to TRBJ2-7, with D possibly matching TRBD1 (6 bases). The V gene lost 2 bases and the J gene lost 5 bases, with 10 bases spanning the gap. CDR3 length: 13 residues. In germline, CDR1 is KGHSH, CDR2 LQKENI. As DNA, the CDR3 is TGTGCCAGCTCACCAGGCCGACAGGACGAGCAGTACTTC. Translation: CASSPGRQDEQYF.

The rearrangement uses TRBV18 and TRBJ2-7; TRBD2 matches at 10 bases. The CDR3 extends over 16 amino acids. The V gene end was trimmed by 3 bases and the J gene end by 2 bases; junction bases not matched to a gene: 7. CDR1 is KGHSH, CDR2 LQKENI, per germline. CDR3 region: CASSPLASGGTYEQYF. The CDR3 bases are TGTGCCAGCTCACCCTTGGCTAGCGGGGGTACCTACGAGCAGTACTTC.